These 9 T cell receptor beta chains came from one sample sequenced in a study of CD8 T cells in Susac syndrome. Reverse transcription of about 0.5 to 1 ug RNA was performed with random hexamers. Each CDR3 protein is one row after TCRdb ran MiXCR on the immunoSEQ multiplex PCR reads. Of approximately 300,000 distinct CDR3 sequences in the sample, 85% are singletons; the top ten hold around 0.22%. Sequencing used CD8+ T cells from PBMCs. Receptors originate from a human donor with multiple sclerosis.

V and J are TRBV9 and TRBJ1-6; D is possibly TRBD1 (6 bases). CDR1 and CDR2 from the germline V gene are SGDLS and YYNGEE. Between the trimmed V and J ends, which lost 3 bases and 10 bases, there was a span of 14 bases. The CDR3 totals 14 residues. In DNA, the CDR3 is TGTGCCAGCAGCGGGCCTACAGGGAACTCACCCCTCCACTTT. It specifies CASSGPTGNSPLHF.

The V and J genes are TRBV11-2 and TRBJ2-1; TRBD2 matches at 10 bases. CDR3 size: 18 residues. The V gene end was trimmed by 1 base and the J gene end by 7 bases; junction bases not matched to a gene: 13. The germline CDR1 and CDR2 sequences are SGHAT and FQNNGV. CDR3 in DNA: TGTGCCAGCAGCTTAGGGTTTAGCGGGAGGTTGGCTGGGAATGAGCAGTTCTTC. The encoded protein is CASSLGFSGRLAGNEQFF.

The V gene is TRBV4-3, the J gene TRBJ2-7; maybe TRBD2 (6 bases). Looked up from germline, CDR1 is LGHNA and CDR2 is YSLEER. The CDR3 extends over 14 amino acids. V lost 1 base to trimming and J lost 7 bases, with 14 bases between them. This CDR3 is CASSQGGRSGEQYF. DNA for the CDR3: TGCGCCAGCAGCCAAGGTGGGCGAAGCGGGGAGCAGTACTTC.

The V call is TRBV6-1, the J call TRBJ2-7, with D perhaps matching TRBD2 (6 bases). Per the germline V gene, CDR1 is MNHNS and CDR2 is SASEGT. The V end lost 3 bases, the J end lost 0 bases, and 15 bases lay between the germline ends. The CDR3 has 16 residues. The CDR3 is CASSEIAATDSYEQYF. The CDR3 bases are TGTGCCAGCAGTGAGATAGCGGCCACAGACTCCTACGAGCAGTACTTC.

The CDR3 DNA reads as TGTGCCAGCAGCTCGGGACTCCTGCCTAATGAAAAACTGTTTTTT. Its translation is CASSSGLLPNEKLFF. This sequence joins TRBV7-9 and TRBJ1-4; TRBD1 might be the D (5 bases). CDR3 length equals 15 residues. Germline-derived CDR1 and CDR2 are SEHNR and FQNEAQ (reference sequence). Trimming took off 4 bases at V and 3 bases at J, with 12 bases between the two ends.

The CDR3: CASSLRQGNTEAFF. CDR3 nucleotide sequence: TGTGCCAGCAGTTTGCGACAGGGGAACACTGAAGCTTTCTTT. The chain recombines TRBV27 with TRBJ1-1, with 7 bases that match TRBD1. V shed 3 bases, J shed 1 base, and the junction held 2 bases outside the gene matches. The CDR3 sequence is 14 residues long. Germline CDR1 reads MNHEY; CDR2 reads SMNVEV (reference sequence).

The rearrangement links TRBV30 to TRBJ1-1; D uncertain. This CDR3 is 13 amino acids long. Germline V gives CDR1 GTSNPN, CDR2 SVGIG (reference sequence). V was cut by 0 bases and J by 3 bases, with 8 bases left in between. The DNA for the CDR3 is TGTGCCTGGAGTGTTCTCGCGTACACTGAAGCTTTCTTT. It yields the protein CAWSVLAYTEAFF.

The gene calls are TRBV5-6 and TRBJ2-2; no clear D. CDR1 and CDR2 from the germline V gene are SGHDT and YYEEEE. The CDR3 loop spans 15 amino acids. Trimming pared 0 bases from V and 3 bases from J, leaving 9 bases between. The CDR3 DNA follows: TGTGCCAGCAGCTTGGTTTCCCCATACACCGGGGAGCTGTTTTTT. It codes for CASSLVSPYTGELFF. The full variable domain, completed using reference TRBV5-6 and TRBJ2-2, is DAGVTQSPTHLIKTRGQQVTLRCSPKSGHDTVSWYQQALGQGPQFIFQYYEEEERQRGNFPDRFSGHQFPNYSSELNVNALLLGDSALYLCASSLVSPYTGELFFGEGSRLTVL.

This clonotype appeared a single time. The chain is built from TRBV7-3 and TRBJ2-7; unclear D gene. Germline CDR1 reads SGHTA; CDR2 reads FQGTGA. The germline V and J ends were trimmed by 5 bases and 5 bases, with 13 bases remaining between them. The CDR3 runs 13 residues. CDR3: CASSPELGDEQYF. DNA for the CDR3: TGTGCCAGCAGCCCCGAGCTAGGAGACGAGCAGTACTTC. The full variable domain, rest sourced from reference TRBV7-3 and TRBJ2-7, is GAGVSQTPSNKVTEKGKYVELRCDPISGHTALYWYRQSLGQGPEFLIYFQGTGAADDSGLPNDRFFAVRPEGSVSTLKIQRTERGDSAVYLCASSPELGDEQYFGPGTRLTVT.